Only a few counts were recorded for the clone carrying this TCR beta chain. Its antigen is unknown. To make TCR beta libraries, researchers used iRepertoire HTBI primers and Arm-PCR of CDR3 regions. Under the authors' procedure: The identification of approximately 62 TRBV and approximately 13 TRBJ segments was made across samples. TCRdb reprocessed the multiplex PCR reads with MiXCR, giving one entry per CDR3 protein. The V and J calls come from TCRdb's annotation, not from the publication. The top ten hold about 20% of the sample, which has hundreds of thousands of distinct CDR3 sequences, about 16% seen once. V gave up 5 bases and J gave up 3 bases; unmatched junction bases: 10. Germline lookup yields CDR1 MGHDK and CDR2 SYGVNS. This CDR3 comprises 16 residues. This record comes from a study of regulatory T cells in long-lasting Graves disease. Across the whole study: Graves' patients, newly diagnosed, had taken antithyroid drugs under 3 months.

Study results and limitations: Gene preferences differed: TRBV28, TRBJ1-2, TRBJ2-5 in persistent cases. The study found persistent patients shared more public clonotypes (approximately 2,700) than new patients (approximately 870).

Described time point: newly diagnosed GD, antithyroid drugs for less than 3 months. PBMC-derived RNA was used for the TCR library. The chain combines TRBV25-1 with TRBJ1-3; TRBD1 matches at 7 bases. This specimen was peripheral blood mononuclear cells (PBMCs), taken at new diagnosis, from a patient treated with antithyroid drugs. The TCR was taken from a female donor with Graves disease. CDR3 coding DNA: TGTGCCAGCAGTCCGCTCAGGGGGGGAAATGGAAACACCATATATTTT. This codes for CASSPLRGGNGNTIYF.